This T cell receptor (beta chain) comes out of a study of T cells in localized non-small cell lung cancer. This clone has just one count. What it binds is unknown. V shed 6 bases and J shed 3 bases, with 6 bases lying between them. Germline CDR1 is KGHSH and CDR2 is LQKENI. CDR3 length: 12 residues. Study conclusions and caveats: A higher density of T cells in blood coincided with extended overall survival. Clonality peaked in uninvolved adjacent lung rather than tumor. Heterogeneity within the tumor remains possible, as just one region underwent sequencing. Across samples, adjacent lung featured a median 57 of the top 100 tumor clones.

Measured with immunoSEQ multiplex PCR; TCRdb has only the in-frame clones, and not every one. The table lists some 28,000 clones, roughly 89% of them singletons, with roughly 2.9% in the top ten. The sample consisted of peripheral blood, taken before any cancer treatment. The V and J genes are TRBV18 and TRBJ1-5; D call uncertain. This receptor was identified in a woman aged 18-55 years with stage I lung adenocarcinoma. The chain's CDR3 is CASSLPNQPQHF. The DNA for the CDR3 is TGTGCCAGCTCCCTACCCAATCAGCCCCAGCATTTT.